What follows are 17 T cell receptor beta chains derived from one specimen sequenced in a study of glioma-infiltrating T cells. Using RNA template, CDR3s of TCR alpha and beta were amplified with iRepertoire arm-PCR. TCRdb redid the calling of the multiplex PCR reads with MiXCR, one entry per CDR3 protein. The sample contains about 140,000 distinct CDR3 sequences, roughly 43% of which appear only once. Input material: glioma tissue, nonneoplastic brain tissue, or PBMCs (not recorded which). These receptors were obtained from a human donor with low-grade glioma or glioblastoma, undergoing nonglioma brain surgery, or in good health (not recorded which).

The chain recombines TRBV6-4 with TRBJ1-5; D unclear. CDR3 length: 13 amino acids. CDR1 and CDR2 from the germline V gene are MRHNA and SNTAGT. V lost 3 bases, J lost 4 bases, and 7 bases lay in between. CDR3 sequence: CASSEGDNQPQHF. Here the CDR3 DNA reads TGTGCCAGCAGTGAGGGAGATAATCAGCCCCAGCATTTT.

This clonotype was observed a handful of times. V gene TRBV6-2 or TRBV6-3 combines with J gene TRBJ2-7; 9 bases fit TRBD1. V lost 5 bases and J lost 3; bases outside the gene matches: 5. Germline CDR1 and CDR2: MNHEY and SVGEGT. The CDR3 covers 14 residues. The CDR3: CASSTLDRGYEQYF. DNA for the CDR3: TGTGCCAGCAGTACGCTGGACAGGGGCTACGAGCAGTACTTC.

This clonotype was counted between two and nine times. The CDR3 region is CAIRKQGVNTEAFF. CDR3 sequence (DNA): TGTGCCATCAGAAAACAGGGGGTCAACACTGAAGCTTTCTTT. The rearrangement joins TRBV10-3 to TRBJ1-1; TRBD1 matches at 8 bases. Per the germline V gene, CDR1 is ENHRY and CDR2 is SYGVKD. J lost 2 bases, V lost 6 bases, and 5 bases had no gene match. This CDR3 has 14 residues.

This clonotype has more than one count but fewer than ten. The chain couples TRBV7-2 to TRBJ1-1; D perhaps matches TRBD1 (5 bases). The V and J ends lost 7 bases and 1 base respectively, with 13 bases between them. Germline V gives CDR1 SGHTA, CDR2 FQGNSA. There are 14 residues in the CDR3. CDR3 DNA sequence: TGTGCCAGCATAAGGGACGGACGGAACACTGAAGCTTTCTTT. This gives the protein CASIRDGRNTEAFF.

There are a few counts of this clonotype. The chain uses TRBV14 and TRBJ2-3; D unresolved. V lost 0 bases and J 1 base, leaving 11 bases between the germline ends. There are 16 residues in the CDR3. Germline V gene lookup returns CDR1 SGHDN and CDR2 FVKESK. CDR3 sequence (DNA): TGTGCCAGCAGCCAAGATTATAACACCGGCACAGATACGCAGTATTTT. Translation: CASSQDYNTGTDTQYF. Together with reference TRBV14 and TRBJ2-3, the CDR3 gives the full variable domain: EAGVTQFPSHSVIEKGQTVTLRCDPISGHDNLYWYRRVMGKEIKFLLHFVKESKQDESGMPNNRFLAERTGGTYSTLKVQPAELEDSGVYFCASSQDYNTGTDTQYFGPGTRLTVL.

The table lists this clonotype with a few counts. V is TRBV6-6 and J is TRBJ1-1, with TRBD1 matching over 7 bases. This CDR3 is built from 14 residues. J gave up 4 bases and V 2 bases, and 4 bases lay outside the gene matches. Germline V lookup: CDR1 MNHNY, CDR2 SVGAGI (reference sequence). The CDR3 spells CASSYGQGGTEAFF. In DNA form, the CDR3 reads TGTGCCAGCAGTTACGGGCAGGGGGGCACTGAAGCTTTCTTT.

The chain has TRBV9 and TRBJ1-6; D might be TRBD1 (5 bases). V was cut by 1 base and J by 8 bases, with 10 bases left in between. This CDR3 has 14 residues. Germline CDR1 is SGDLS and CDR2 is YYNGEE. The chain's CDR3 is CASSVSGTDSPLHF. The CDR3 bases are TGTGCCAGCAGCGTATCTGGGACTGATTCACCCCTCCACTTT.

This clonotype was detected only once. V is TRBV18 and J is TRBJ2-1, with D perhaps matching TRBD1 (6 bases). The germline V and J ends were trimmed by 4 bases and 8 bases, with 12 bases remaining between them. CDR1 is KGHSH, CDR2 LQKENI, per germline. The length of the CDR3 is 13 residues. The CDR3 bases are TGTGCCAGCTCACTCAGGGGAATGGATGAGCAGTTCTTC. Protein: CASSLRGMDEQFF.

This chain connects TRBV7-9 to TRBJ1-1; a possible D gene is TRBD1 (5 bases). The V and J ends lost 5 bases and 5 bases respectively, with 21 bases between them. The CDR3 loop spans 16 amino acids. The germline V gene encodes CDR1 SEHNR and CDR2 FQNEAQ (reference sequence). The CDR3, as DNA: TGTGCCAGCAGCCGACTTGGACACCCGGGACGGACTGAAGCTTTCTTT. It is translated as CASSRLGHPGRTEAFF.

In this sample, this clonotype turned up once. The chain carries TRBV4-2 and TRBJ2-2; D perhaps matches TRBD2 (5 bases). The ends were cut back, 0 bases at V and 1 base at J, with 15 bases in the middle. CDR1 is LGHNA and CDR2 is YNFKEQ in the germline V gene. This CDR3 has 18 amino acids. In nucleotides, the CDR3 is TGTGCCAGCAGCCAAGAGTATAGCGCAGGTCAGAACACCGGGGAGCTGTTTTTT. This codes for CASSQEYSAGQNTGELFF.

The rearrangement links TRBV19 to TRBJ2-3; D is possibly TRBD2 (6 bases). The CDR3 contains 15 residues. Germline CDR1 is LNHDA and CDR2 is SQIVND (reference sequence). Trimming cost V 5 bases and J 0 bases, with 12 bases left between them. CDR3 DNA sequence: TGTGCCAGTAGTCCGCGGGGACCAAGCACAGATACGCAGTATTTT. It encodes CASSPRGPSTDTQYF.

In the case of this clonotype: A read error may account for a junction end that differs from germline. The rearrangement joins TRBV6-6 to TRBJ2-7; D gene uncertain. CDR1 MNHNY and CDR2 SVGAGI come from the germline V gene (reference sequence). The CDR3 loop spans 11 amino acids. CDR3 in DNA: TGTGCCATCAGTGAGTGGGACGAGCAGTACTTC. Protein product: CAISEWDEQYF.

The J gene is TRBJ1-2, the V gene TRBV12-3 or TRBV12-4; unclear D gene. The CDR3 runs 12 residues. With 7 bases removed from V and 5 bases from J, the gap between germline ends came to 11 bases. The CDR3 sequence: CASTPDWYGYTF. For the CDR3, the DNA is TGTGCCAGCACTCCCGATTGGTATGGCTACACCTTC.

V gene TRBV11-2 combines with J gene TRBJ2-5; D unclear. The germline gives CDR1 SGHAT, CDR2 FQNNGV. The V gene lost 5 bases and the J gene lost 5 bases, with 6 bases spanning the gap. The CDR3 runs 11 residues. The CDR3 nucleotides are TGTGCCAGCAGCGGCTTGGAGACCCAGTACTTC. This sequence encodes CASSGLETQYF.

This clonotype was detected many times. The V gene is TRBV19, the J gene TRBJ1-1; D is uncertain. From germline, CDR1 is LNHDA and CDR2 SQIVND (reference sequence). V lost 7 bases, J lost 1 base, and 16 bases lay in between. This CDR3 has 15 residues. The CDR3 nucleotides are TGTGCCAGTACCCTCTCCCCAGGACCGAACACTGAAGCTTTCTTT. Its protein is CASTLSPGPNTEAFF.

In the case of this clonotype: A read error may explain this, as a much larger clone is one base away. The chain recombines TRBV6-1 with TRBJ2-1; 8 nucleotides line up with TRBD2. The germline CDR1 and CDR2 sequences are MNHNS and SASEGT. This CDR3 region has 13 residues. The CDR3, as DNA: TGTGCCAGCACAGCGGGAGTATCGTATGAGCGGTTCTTC. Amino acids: CASTAGVSYERFF.

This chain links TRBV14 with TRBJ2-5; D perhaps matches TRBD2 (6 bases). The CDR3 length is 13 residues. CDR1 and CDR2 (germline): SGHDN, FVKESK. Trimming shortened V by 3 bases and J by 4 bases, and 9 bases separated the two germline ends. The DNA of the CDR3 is TGTGCCAGCAGCCAGGGACTTGGAGAGACCCAGTACTTC. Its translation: CASSQGLGETQYF.